This T cell receptor (beta chain) was recorded in a study of shared T cell receptors in the human thymus. Data came from immunoSEQ multiplex PCR; TCRdb stores just in-frame clones and leaves some out. This sample has approximately 760,000 clones; 70% to 90% occur once, and the top ten carry about 0.011%. The V and J ends lost 0 bases and 4 bases respectively, with 8 bases between them. This CDR3 has 14 amino acids. CDR1 and CDR2 from the germline V gene are SGHDT and YYEEEE. The sample also formed part of further work on human thymus T cells. Turning to that study: The sample donors, healthy Finnish infants, were having corrective surgery for congenital heart defects. Thymus tissue was removed during corrective cardiac surgery. An apparent bias in V and J gene usage was seen in thymic and blood repertoires. Among unrelated individuals, related research reported thymic repertoires that overlapped highly.

Material: thymocytes. This clonotype was obtained from a girl in the first two years of life with a congenital heart defect. The chain uses TRBV5-6 and TRBJ1-3, with D unresolved. This chain's CDR3 is CASSLARGGNTIYF. In DNA, the CDR3 is TGTGCCAGCAGCTTGGCACGAGGAGGAAACACCATATATTTT.